This TCR beta chain came from a study of shared T cell receptors in the human thymus. Libraries were prepared by immunoSEQ multiplex PCR; TCRdb keeps only in-frame clonotypes and omits some of them. The sample yields approximately 660,000 clones, 70% to 90% seen once. Germline CDR1 is MGHRA and CDR2 is YSYEKL. The CDR3 consists of 15 residues. Trimming took 4 bases from V and 5 from J; bases not matched to a gene: 8. The same specimen was also included in a second study, on human thymus T cells. Per that study: Resections that were taken during corrective heart surgery supplied the thymus tissue.

This rearrangement joins TRBV4-1 to TRBJ1-2; 9 nucleotides align to TRBD1. The TCR originated in a boy younger than two with a congenital heart defect. Material for sequencing was thymocytes. The CDR3 sequence: CASSPGGQGNYGYTF. The CDR3 DNA follows: TGCGCCAGCAGCCCTGGAGGACAGGGGAATTATGGCTACACCTTC.